This T cell receptor (beta chain) originates from a study of T cell repertoires in aging, cancer and after chemotherapy. Whole-study context: Paired samples before and after chemotherapy came from glioblastoma patients receiving temozolomide-based therapy.

This clonotype rates as large (0.1 to 1%). The target antigen is unknown. Multiplex touch-down PCR with TRB-A/B primers amplified rearranged V-D-J TRB sequences. TCRdb redid the calling of the multiplex PCR reads with MiXCR, one entry per CDR3 protein. In the table there are roughly 2,500 distinct CDR3 sequences, approximately 30% of which are singletons. General study findings and limits: In each cancer cohort, median generation probability increased across chemotherapy, suggesting thymic output rebounded. In healthy donors, age-related TCR diversity loss mainly reflected lost richness. Compared with age-matched healthy donors, untreated hematological or solid cancer patients showed higher blood TCR clonality.

The template was genomic DNA from peripheral blood, not RNA. The CDR3 sequence is 15 residues long. The V end lost 5 bases, the J end lost 9 bases, and 17 bases lay between the germline ends. Looked up from germline, CDR1 is SGHTA and CDR2 is FQGNSA. Material: blood. The receptor's source is a human donor with a solid tumor. The chain has TRBV7-2 and TRBJ1-6; D unclear. The CDR3 DNA sequence: TGTGCCAGCAGCGGACCGGACCGCCTACCTTCACCCCTCCACTTT. This encodes CASSGPDRLPSPLHF. The full variable domain, its missing parts supplied by reference TRBV7-2 and TRBJ1-6, is GAGVSQSPSNKVTEKGKDVELRCDPISGHTALYWYRQSLGQGLEFLIYFQGNSAPDKSGLPSDRFSAERTGGSVSTLTIQRTQQEDSAVYLCASSGPDRLPSPLHFGNGTRLTVT.